The sample holds a few counts of the clone carrying this TCR beta chain. Its antigen is currently unknown. TCRdb called the 5' RACE reads again in MiXCR, with one record for every CDR3 protein. This table has tens of thousands of distinct CDR3 sequences, approximately 5% appearing once. The source of the sample is a study of neurological immune-mediated disorders. Study results and limitations: In multiple sclerosis patients, the repertoire cluster was unrelated to clinical or MRI findings. Because no CDR3 amino acid sequences were shared across subjects by expanded clones, private repertoires were suggested in all groups.

Trimming took 4 bases from V and 6 from J, leaving 15 bases between them. Germline CDR1 reads SGHRS; CDR2 reads YFSETQ. There are 14 residues in the CDR3. This TCR came from a woman aged 25 to 39 with multiple sclerosis. This chain joins TRBV5-1 and TRBJ2-3; unclear D gene. The sample was PBMCs. The CDR3 reads CASSPGRALDTQYF. CDR3 bases: TGCGCCAGCAGCCCTGGTAGGGCTCTTGATACGCAGTATTTT.